The 4 T cell receptor beta chains reported below all come from one sample, sequenced in a study of T cells in Graves' hyperthyroidism and ophthalmopathy. TCR beta CDR3 sequences were amplified from RNA transcripts. TCR CDR3 regions were first amplified by RT-PCR with HTBI primers. TCRdb processed the multiplex PCR reads anew with MiXCR; each CDR3 protein has one entry. The table lists about 560,000 distinct CDR3 sequences, around 17% of them singletons. The specimen sequenced was blood. All receptors derive from a woman aged 18 to 35 with Graves' hyperthyroidism.

The sample holds many counts of this clonotype. This sequence joins TRBV24-1 and TRBJ1-2, with D perhaps matching TRBD1 (5 bases). The germline gives CDR1 KGHDR, CDR2 SFDVKD. The CDR3 is 15 amino acids. The V and J ends lost 3 bases and 0 bases respectively, with 10 bases between them. CDR3 sequence (DNA): TGTGCCACCAGTGATAGGACAAGTCCTAACTATGGCTACACCTTC. This gives the protein CATSDRTSPNYGYTF.

There are many counts of this clonotype. The chain employs TRBV15 and TRBJ2-1, with D possibly matching TRBD2 (6 bases). V lost 5 bases, J lost 0 bases, and 14 bases lay in between. There are 16 residues in the CDR3. CDR1 and CDR2 (germline): LNHNV, YYDKDF (reference sequence). The CDR3 nucleotides are TGTGCCACCAGCCCAAGAGGCGGGACCTCCTACAATGAGCAGTTCTTC. This gives the protein CATSPRGGTSYNEQFF.

This clonotype was counted at least ten times. The chain carries TRBV11-2 and TRBJ1-2; a weak D match, TRBD1 (5 bases). The CDR3 sequence is 15 residues long. Germline-derived CDR1 and CDR2 are SGHAT and FQNNGV. V lost 1 base, J lost 4 bases, and 13 bases lay in between. In nucleotides, the CDR3 is TGTGCCAGCAGCTTAGGAAGGGGTTTAAGCTATGGCTACACCTTC. Translation gives CASSLGRGLSYGYTF.

In this sample, this clonotype turned up a few times. The chain employs TRBV28 and TRBJ2-2; 11 bases align to TRBD1. Germline V gives CDR1 MDHEN, CDR2 SYDVKM. Trimming cost V 2 bases and J 0 bases; bases outside gene matches: 14. There are 21 residues in the CDR3. In nucleotides, the CDR3 is TGTGCCAGCAGTTTAAGGGCTCCGGGACAGGGGGTCCCCGCGAACACCGGGGAGCTGTTTTTT. As protein: CASSLRAPGQGVPANTGELFF.